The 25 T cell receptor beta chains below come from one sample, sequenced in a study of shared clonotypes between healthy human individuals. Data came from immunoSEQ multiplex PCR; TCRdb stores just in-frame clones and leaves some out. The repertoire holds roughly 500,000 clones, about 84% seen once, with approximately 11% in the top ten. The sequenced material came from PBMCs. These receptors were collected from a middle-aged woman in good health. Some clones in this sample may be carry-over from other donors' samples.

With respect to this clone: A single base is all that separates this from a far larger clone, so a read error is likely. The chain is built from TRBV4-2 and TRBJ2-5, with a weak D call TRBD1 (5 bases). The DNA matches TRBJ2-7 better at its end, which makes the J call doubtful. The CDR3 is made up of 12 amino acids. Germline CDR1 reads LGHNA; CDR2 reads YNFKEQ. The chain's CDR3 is CASIQGGYEQYF. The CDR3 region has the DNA TGTGCCAGCATCCAGGGCGGTTACGAGCAGTACTTC.

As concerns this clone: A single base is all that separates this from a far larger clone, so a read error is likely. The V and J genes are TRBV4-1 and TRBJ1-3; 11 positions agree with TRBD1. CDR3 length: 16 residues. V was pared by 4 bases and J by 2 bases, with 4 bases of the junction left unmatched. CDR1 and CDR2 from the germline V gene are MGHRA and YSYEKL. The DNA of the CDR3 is TGCGCCAGCAGCCTGGACAGGGGGCTCCCTGGAAACACCATATATTTT. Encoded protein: CASSLDRGLPGNTIYF.

CDR3 DNA sequence: TGTGCCACCAGCACCAACAGGGGTTCCTGGACTGAAGCTTTCTTT. Its translation is CATSTNRGSWTEAFF. The V and J genes are TRBV15 and TRBJ1-1; TRBD1 matches 7 bases. Trimming removed 4 bases from V and 5 bases from J; junction bases left unmatched: 10. Per germline, CDR1 LNHNV and CDR2 YYDKDF (reference sequence). The CDR3 is 15 residues long.

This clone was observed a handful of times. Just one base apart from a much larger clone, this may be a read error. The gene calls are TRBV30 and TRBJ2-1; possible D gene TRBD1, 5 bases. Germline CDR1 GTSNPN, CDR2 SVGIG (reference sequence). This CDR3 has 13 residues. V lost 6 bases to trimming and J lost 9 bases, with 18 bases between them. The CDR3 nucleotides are TGTGCCTGTAGTAGTCTTACCCAGGGTGAGCAGTTCTTC. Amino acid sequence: CACSSLTQGEQFF.

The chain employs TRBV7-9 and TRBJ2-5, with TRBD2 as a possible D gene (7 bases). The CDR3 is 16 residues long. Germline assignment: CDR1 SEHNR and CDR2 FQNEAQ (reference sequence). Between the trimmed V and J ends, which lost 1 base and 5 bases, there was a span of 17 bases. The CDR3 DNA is TGTGCCAGCAGCTTAGGGTCACAGGGAGGGATGGAGACCCAGTACTTC. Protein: CASSLGSQGGMETQYF.

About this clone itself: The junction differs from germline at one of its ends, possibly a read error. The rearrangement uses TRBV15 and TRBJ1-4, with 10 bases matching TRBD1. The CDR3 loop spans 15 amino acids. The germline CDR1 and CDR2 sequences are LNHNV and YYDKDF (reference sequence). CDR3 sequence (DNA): TGTGCCACCAGCCGAGACAGGGGGCGAAATGAAAAACTGTTTTTT. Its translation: CATSRDRGRNEKLFF.

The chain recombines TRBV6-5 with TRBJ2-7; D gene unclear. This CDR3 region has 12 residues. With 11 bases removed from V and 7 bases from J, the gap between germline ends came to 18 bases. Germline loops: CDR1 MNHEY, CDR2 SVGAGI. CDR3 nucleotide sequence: TGTGCCGTGCGGCCGAGCCCTAGAGAGCAGTACTTC. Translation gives CAVRPSPREQYF.

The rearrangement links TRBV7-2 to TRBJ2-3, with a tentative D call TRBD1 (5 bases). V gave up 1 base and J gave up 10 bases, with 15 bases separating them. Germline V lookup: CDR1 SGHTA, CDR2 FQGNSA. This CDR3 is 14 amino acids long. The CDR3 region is CASSLGTGGVAQYF. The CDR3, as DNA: TGTGCCAGCAGCTTAGGTACAGGTGGTGTGGCGCAGTATTTT.

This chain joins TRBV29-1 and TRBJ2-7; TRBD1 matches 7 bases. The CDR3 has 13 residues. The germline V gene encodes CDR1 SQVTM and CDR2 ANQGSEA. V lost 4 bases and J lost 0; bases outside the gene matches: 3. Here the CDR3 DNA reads TGCAGCGTTGTGGGGACAGCCTCCTACGAGCAGTACTTC. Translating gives CSVVGTASYEQYF.

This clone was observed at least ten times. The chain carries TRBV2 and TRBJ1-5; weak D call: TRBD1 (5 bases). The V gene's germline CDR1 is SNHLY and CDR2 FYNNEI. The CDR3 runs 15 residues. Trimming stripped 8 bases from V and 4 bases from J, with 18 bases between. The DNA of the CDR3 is TGTGCCAGCCGGGGGGTACCCGGAGCAAATCAGCCCCAGCATTTT. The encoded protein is CASRGVPGANQPQHF.

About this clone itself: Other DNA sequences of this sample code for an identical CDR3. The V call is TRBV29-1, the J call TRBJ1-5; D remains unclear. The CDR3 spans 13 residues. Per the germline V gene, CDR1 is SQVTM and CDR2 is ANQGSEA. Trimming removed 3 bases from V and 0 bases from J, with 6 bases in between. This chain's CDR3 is CSVETGSNQPQHF. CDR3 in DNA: TGCAGCGTTGAGACGGGTAGCAATCAGCCCCAGCATTTT.

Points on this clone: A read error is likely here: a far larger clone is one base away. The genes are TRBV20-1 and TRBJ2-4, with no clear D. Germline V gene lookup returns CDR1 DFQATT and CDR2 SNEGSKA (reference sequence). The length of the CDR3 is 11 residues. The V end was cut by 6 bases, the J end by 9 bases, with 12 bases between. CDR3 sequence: CSARSRTIQYF. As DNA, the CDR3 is TGCAGTGCCAGGTCCCGGACCATTCAGTACTTC.

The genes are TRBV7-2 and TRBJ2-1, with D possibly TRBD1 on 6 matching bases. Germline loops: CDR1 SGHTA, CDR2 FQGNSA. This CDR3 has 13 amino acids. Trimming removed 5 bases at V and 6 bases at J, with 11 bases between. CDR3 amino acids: CASSPLGGNEQFF. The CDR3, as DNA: TGTGCCAGCAGCCCTCTAGGGGGCAATGAGCAGTTCTTC.

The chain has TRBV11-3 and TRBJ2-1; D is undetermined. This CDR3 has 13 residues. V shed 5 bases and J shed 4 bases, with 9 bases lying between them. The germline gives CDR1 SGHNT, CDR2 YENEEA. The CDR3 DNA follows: TGTGCCAGCAGCAGGAATCTGTACAATGAGCAGTTCTTC. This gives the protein CASSRNLYNEQFF.

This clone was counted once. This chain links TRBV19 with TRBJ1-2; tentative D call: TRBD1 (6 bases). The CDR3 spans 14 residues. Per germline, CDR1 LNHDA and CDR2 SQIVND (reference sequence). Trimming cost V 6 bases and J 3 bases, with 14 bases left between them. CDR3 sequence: CASRRGGADYGYTF. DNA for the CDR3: TGTGCCAGTAGAAGGGGGGGCGCGGACTATGGCTACACCTTC.

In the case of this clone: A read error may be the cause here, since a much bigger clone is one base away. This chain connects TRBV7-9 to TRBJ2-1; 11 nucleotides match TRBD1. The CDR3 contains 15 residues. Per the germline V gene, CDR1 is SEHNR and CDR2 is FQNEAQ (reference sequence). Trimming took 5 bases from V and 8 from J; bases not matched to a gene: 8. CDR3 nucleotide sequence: TGTGCCAGCAGCCAAAGGATGGGACAGGGGGATGAGCAGTTCTTC. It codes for CASSQRMGQGDEQFF.

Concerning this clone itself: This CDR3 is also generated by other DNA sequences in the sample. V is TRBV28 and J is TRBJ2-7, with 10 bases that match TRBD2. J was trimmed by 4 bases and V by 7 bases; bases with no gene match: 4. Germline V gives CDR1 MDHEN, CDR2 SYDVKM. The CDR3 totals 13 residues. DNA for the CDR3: TGTGCCAGCACCCCGGGACTAGCGTACGAGCAGTACTTC. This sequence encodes CASTPGLAYEQYF.

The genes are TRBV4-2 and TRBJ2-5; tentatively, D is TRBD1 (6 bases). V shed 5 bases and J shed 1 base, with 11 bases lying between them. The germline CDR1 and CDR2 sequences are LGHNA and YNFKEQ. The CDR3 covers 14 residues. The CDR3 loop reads CASSTGQIQETQYF. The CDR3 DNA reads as TGTGCCAGCAGCACAGGACAGATCCAAGAGACCCAGTACTTC.

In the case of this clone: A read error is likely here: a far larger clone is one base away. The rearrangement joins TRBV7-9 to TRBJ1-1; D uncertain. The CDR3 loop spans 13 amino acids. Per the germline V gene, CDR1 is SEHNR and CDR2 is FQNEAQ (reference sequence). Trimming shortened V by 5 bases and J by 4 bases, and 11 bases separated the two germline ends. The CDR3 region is CASSHSEITEAFF. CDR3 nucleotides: TGTGCCAGCAGCCACAGTGAGATCACTGAAGCTTTCTTT.

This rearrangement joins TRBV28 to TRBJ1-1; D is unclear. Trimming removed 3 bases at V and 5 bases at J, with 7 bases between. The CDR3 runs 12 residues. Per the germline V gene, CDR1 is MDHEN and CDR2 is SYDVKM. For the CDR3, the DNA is TGTGCCAGCAGTTTCGGCTTGACTGAAGCTTTCTTT. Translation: CASSFGLTEAFF.

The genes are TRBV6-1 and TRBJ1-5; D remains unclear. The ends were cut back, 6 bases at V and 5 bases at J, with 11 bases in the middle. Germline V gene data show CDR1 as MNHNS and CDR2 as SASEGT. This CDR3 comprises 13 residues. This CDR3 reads CASRDPTYQPQHF. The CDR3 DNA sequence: TGTGCCAGCAGGGACCCGACTTATCAGCCCCAGCATTTT.

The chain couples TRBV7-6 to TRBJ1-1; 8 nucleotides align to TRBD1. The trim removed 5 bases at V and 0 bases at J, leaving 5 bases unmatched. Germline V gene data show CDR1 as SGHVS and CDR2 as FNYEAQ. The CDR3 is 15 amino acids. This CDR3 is CASSRDRNMNTEAFF. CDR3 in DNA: TGTGCCAGCAGCCGGGACAGGAACATGAACACTGAAGCTTTCTTT.

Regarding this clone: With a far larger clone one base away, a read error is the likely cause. DNA of the CDR3: TGCGCCAGCAGCAATGGGTCTAGCGGGAGCCATTCTATCTATGAGCAGTTCTTC. Translation: CASSNGSSGSHSIYEQFF. J is TRBJ2-1 and V is TRBV5-1; TRBD2 matches at 10 bases. The CDR3 runs 18 residues. CDR1 SGHRS and CDR2 YFSETQ come from the germline V gene. Trimming removed 4 bases from V and 8 bases from J; junction bases left unmatched: 18.

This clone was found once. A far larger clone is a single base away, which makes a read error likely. CDR3: CASGQVGARGQDTEAFF. The CDR3 bases are TGCGCCAGCGGCCAAGTAGGGGCCCGGGGGCAGGACACTGAAGCTTTCTTT. The genes are TRBV4-1 and TRBJ1-1; D is perhaps TRBD1 (6 bases). Germline values: CDR1 MGHRA, CDR2 YSYEKL. The length of the CDR3 is 17 residues.

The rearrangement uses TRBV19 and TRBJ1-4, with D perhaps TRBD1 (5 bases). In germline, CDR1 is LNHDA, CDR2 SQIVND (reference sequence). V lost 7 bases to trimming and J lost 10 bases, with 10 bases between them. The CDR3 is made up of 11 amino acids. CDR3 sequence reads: CASNSGGKLFF. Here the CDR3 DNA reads TGTGCCAGTAATTCGGGGGGAAAACTGTTTTTT.